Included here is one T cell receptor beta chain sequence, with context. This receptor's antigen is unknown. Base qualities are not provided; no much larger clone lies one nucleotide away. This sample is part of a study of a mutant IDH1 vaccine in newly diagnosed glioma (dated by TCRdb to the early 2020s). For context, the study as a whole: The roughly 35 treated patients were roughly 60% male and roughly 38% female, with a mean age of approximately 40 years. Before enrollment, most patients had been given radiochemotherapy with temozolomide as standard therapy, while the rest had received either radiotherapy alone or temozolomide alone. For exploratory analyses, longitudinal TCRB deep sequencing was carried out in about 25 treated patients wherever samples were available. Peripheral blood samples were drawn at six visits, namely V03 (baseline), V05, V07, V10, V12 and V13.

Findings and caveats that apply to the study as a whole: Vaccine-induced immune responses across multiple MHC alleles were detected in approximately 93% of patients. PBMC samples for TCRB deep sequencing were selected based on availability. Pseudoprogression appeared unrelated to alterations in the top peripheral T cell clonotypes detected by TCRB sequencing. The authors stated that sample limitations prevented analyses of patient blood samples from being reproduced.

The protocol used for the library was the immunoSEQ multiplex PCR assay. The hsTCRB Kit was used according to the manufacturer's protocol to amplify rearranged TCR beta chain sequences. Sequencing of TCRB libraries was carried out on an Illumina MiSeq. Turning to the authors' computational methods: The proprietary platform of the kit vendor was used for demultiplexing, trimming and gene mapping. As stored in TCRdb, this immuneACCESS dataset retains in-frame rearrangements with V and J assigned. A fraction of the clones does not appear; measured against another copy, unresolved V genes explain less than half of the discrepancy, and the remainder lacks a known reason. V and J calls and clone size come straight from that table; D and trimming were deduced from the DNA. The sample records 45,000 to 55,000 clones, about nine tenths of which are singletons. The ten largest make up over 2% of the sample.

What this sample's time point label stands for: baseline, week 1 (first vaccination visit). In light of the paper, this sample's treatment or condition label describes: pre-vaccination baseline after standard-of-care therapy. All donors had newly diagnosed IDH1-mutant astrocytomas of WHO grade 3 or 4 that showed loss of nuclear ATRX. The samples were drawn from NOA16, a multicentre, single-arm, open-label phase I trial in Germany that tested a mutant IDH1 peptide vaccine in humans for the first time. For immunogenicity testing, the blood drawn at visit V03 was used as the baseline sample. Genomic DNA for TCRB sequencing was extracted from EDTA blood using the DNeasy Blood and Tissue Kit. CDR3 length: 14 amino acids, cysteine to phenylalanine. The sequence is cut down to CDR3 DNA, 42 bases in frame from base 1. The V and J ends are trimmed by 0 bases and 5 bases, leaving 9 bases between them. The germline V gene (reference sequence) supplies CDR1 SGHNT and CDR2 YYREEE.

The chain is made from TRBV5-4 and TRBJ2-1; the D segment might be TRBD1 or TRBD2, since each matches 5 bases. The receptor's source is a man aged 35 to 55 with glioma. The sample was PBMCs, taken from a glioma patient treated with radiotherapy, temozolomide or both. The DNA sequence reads TGTGCCAGCAGCTTGGAGGGACGGCACAATGAGCAGTTCTTC. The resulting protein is CASSLEGRHNEQFF.